Described below is a single T cell receptor beta chain sequence and its context. Its antigen is still unknown. The sample comes from a study of cytomegalovirus exposure and HLA in healthy donors. Primers for the PCR totalled 60 Vbeta and 13 Jbeta. The protocol was immunoSEQ multiplex PCR, while the TCRdb copy is restricted to in-frame clones and leaves out a portion. The table includes more than 95,000 clones, 80% to 85% detected once. V lost 5 bases, J lost 2 bases, and 16 bases lay in between. The CDR3 extends over 15 amino acids. Germline CDR1 reads LGHNA; CDR2 reads YSLEER. Study conclusions and caveats: In an earlier analysis, productive rearrangement rates for most beta V segments clustered near 87% or 30%.

This rearrangement joins TRBV4-3 to TRBJ2-7; tentatively, D is TRBD1 (6 bases). Input material: PBMCs. The receptor comes from a man aged 30 to 45 in good health and CMV-seropositive. Here the CDR3 reads CASSTTERGTYEQYF. Here the CDR3 DNA reads TGCGCCAGCAGCACGACAGAGAGGGGGACCTACGAGCAGTACTTC.